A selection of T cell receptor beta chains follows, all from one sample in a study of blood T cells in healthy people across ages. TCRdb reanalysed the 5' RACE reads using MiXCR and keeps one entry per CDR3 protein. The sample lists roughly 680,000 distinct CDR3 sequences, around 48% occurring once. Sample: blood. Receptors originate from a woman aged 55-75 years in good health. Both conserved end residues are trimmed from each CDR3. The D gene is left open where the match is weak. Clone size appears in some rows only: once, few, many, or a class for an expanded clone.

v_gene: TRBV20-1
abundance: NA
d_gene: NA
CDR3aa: SARGEQDSYNEQF

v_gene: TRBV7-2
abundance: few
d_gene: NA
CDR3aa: ASSLYMTYEQY

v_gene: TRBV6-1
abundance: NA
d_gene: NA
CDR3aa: ASNNRASGNTIY

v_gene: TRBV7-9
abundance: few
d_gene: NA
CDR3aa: ASSLGGNNQPQH

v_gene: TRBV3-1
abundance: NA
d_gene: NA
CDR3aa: ASSNPGTEPYNEQF

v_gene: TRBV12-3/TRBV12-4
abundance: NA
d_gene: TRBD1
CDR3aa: ASSAGQGQETQY

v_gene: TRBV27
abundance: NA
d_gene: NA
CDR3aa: ASSLSVPYYEQY

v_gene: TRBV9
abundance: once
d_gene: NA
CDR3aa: AGSVSGISTDTQY

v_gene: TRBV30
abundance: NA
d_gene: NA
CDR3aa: AWRDLAGSYNEQF

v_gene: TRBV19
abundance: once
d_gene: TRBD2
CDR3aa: ASSTGLAEYDYQETQY

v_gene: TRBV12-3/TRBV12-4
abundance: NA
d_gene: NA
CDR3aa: ASTHSPGAISPLH

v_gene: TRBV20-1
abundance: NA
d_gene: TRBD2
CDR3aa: SASGTGGRTNEQF

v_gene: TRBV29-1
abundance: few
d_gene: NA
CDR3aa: SVVRDLDTEAF

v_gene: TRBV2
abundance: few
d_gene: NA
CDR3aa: ASNKGPLVGTDTQY

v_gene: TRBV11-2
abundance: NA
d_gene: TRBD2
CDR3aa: ASSLGAGGTDTQY

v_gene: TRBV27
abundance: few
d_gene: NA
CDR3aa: ASTDRPPNLGSGANVLT

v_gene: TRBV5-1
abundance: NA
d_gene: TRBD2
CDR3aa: ASSLVAGLDMCYEQY